Shown below are 3 T cell receptor beta chains from a single sample sequenced in a study of CD8 T cells in Susac syndrome. The RNA, roughly 0.45 to 1 ug, was put through reverse transcription using random hexamers. Via MiXCR, TCRdb re-called the immunoSEQ multiplex PCR reads, giving one row per CDR3 protein. The sample shows a few hundred thousand distinct CDR3 sequences, under 95% of them seen only once. The sample was CD4+ T cells from PBMCs. The receptors derive from a human donor with multiple sclerosis.

CDR3 sequence reads: CASSLERQGANYGYTF. The CDR3 DNA sequence: TGTGCCAGCAGCTTAGAGCGGCAAGGGGCGAACTATGGCTACACCTTC. This chain connects TRBV11-3 to TRBJ1-2; TRBD1 is a possible D gene (5 bases). V dropped 0 bases and J dropped 2 bases, with 13 bases sitting between them. Germline CDR1 is SGHNT and CDR2 is YENEEA. The CDR3 runs to 16 residues. Full variable domain (missing parts from reference TRBV11-3 and TRBJ1-2): EAGVVQSPRYKIIEKKQPVAFWCNPISGHNTLYWYLQNLGQGPELLIRYENEEAVDDSQLPKDRFSAERLKGVDSTLKIQPAELGDSAVYLCASSLERQGANYGYTFGSGTRLTVV.

The chain links TRBV13 to TRBJ2-7; no clear D gene. Between the trimmed V and J ends, which lost 5 bases and 7 bases, there was a span of 12 bases. The CDR3 is made up of 12 amino acids. The germline CDR1 and CDR2 sequences are PRHDT and FYEKMQ (reference sequence). In DNA form, the CDR3 reads TGTGCCAGCAGCCGGTTTTTGAGGGAGCAGTACTTC. Its translation: CASSRFLREQYF.

The chain recombines TRBV3-1 with TRBJ1-2; D gene ambiguous. The CDR3 consists of 15 residues. V dropped 1 base and J dropped 6 bases, with 15 bases sitting between them. CDR1 is LGHDT, CDR2 YNNKEL, per germline (reference sequence). CDR3 in DNA: TGTGCCAGCAGCCAAGGTATACCGGGTTTTCATGGCTACACCTTC. Translation gives CASSQGIPGFHGYTF.